Sequencing of this TCR beta chain was carried out in a study of cytomegalovirus exposure and HLA in healthy donors. Points from the study as a whole: Indistinguishable V segments, including TRBV6-2 and TRBV6-3, were excluded. Sequencing had likely introduced a cluster of highly shared sequence variants as an artifact. Researchers had no immune exposure information except CMV serostatus available. Approximately 18,000 TCR beta sequences were associated with HLA alleles at 0.05 false discovery rate in a later analysis.

Of note for this clone: Its antigen is unidentified.

It was with 60 Vbeta and 13 Jbeta primers that the PCR ran. Here immunoSEQ multiplex PCR was the method, and the copy in TCRdb shows in-frame clones only, minus some. With 110,000 to 150,000 clones in the sample, the ten largest clones hold about 2.2%. Trimming shortened V by 1 base and J by 4 bases, and 14 bases separated the two germline ends. The CDR3 is 15 residues long. CDR1 and CDR2 from the germline V gene are SGHDT and YYEEEE. Sequencing was done on a sample of PBMCs. The chain employs TRBV5-6 and TRBJ2-5; possibly TRBD2 for D (6 bases). This clonotype originated in a woman aged 18-35 years in good health and CMV-seronegative. The CDR3 region is CASSLPGSGGETQYF. The CDR3 nucleotides are TGTGCCAGCAGCTTGCCCGGGAGTGGGGGAGAGACCCAGTACTTC.